Below, 16 T cell receptor beta chains from the same sample are listed, as sequenced in a study of T cell responses to AZD1222 COVID-19 vaccine (dated by TCRdb to 2020 to 2023). Libraries were constructed by the immunoSEQ multiplex PCR assay. Here the immuneACCESS table is served through TCRdb, limited to in-frame sequences with V and J called. Missing clones are a known gap in these copies; in checked studies unresolved V genes cover under half, and the rest lacks a known reason. The sample table contains more than 95,000 clones; only one count was recorded for roughly 85% of them. In total, the top ten clones hold 3.9% of the sample. The sample's time point label, in plain terms: baseline before first vaccination. The label giving this sample's treatment or condition can be read as: meningococcal conjugate vaccine given as trial control. Sample: peripheral blood, taken on day 0 of MenACWY control vaccination. Source of these receptors: an adult in good health.

This clone was counted once. The V call is TRBV5-1, the J call TRBJ2-6, with D tentatively TRBD1 (6 bases). CDR3 length: 17 amino acids. Trimming took 0 bases from V and 0 from J, leaving 10 bases between them. Germline assignment: CDR1 SGHRS and CDR2 YFSETQ. Here the CDR3 reads CASSLGGGSSGANVLTF. In nucleotides, the CDR3 is TGCGCCAGCAGCTTGGGAGGGGGTAGCTCTGGGGCCAACGTCCTGACTTTC. Full variable domain (rest looked up from reference TRBV5-1 and TRBJ2-6): KAGVTQTPRYLIKTRGQQVTLSCSPISGHRSVSWYQQTPGQGLQFLFEYFSETQRNKGNFPGRFSGRQFSNSRSEMNVSTLELGDSALYLCASSLGGGSSGANVLTFGAGSRLTVL.

This sequence joins TRBV2 and TRBJ2-3; possibly TRBD1 for D (5 bases). V shed 3 bases and J shed 0 bases, with 13 bases lying between them. Germline CDR1 is SNHLY and CDR2 is FYNNEI. The CDR3 sequence is 16 residues long. CDR3 nucleotide sequence: TGTGCCAGCAGTGATCAGGGCAGGAGTAGCACAGATACGCAGTATTTT. It encodes CASSDQGRSSTDTQYF.

This chain joins TRBV7-2 and TRBJ2-5; D might be TRBD1 (7 bases). From germline, CDR1 is SGHTA and CDR2 FQGNSA. This CDR3 contains 19 residues. The V end was cut by 2 bases, the J end by 1 base, with 23 bases between. The CDR3: CASSLFRRGSGGTQETQYF. The CDR3 nucleotides are TGTGCCAGCAGCTTATTCCGGAGGGGGTCAGGGGGGACCCAAGAGACCCAGTACTTC. The full variable domain, in which reference TRBV7-2 and TRBJ2-5 provide the parts outside the CDR3, is GAGVSQSPSNKVTEKGKDVELRCDPISGHTALYWYRQSLGQGLEFLIYFQGNSAPDKSGLPSDRFSAERTGGSVSTLTIQRTQQEDSAVYLCASSLFRRGSGGTQETQYFGPGTRLLVL.

The DNA for the CDR3 is TGTGCCAGCTTACCGGCAATCGACAGGCGCTCCGGGGCCAACGTCCTGACTTTC. It specifies CASLPAIDRRSGANVLTF. The chain recombines TRBV18 with TRBJ2-6, with D possibly being TRBD1 (6 bases). In germline, CDR1 is KGHSH, CDR2 LQKENI. The ends were cut back, 7 bases at V and 4 bases at J, with 23 bases in the middle. This CDR3 has 18 amino acids.

The V and J genes are TRBV6-5 and TRBJ1-1, with D possibly matching TRBD1 (5 bases). CDR3 length: 14 amino acids. Germline-derived CDR1 and CDR2 are MNHEY and SVGAGI. Trimming removed 8 bases at V and 1 base at J, with 14 bases between. CDR3 region: CASRSPGGNTEAFF. CDR3 DNA sequence: TGTGCCAGCCGCTCCCCTGGGGGGAACACTGAAGCTTTCTTT.

This sequence joins TRBV7-2 and TRBJ1-5; possibly TRBD1 for D (5 bases). V shed 5 bases and J shed 7 bases, with 15 bases lying between them. CDR3 length: 14 amino acids. Looked up from germline, CDR1 is SGHTA and CDR2 is FQGNSA. The CDR3 here is CASSPNRGYQPQHF. The CDR3 nucleotides are TGTGCCAGCAGCCCAAACCGGGGGTACCAGCCCCAGCATTTT. The full variable domain, with the rest looked up from reference TRBV7-2 and TRBJ1-5, is GAGVSQSPSNKVTEKGKDVELRCDPISGHTALYWYRQSLGQGLEFLIYFQGNSAPDKSGLPSDRFSAERTGGSVSTLTIQRTQQEDSAVYLCASSPNRGYQPQHFGDGTRLSIL.

This clone occurred once. The chain links TRBV5-4 to TRBJ2-7; weak D call: TRBD1 (6 bases). CDR3 length equals 12 residues. Germline CDR1 SGHNT, CDR2 YYREEE (reference sequence). V was clipped by 4 bases and J by 4 bases, with 9 bases between them. The CDR3 loop reads CASSKDSYEQYF. CDR3 coding DNA: TGTGCCAGCAGCAAGGACAGTTACGAGCAGTACTTC.

V is TRBV5-1 and J is TRBJ1-1; D is possibly TRBD1 (5 bases). CDR1 is SGHRS and CDR2 is YFSETQ in the germline V gene. V dropped 4 bases and J dropped 1 base, with 14 bases sitting between them. The CDR3 has 15 amino acids. The CDR3 nucleotides read TGCGCCAGCAGCCGGGGGGTTCCGGGGAACACTGAAGCTTTCTTT. It codes for CASSRGVPGNTEAFF.

The CDR3 reads CASSVAESSYNEQFF. In nucleotides, the CDR3 is TGTGCCAGCAGCGTAGCGGAGAGCTCCTACAATGAGCAGTTCTTC. The chain uses TRBV9 and TRBJ2-1; no reliable D call. The germline V gene encodes CDR1 SGDLS and CDR2 YYNGEE. This CDR3 has 15 amino acids. V lost 0 bases and J 0 bases, leaving 7 bases between the germline ends.

The V and J genes are TRBV2 and TRBJ2-7, with 9 nucleotides matching TRBD1. The ends lost 3 bases at V and 1 base at J; junction bases unmatched: 4. Per the germline V gene, CDR1 is SNHLY and CDR2 is FYNNEI. The CDR3 is made up of 15 amino acids. DNA of the CDR3: TGTGCCAGCAGTGAGAGGACAGGGGTTTCCTACGAGCAGTACTTC. It encodes CASSERTGVSYEQYF. The full variable domain, completed using reference TRBV2 and TRBJ2-7, is EPEVTQTPSHQVTQMGQEVILRCVPISNHLYFYWYRQILGQKVEFLVSFYNNEISEKSEIFDDQFSVERPDGSNFTLKIRSTKLEDSAMYFCASSERTGVSYEQYFGPGTRLTVT.

A word on this clone: The junction shows a germline mismatch at one end, possibly a read error. The rearrangement uses TRBV28 and TRBJ1-2; D unclear. From germline, CDR1 is MDHEN and CDR2 SYDVKM. The CDR3 spans 12 residues. The CDR3 DNA reads TGTGCCAGCAGCCCCACCGGCCGGTTGGCCAACTTC. Protein: CASSPTGRLANF.

This sequence joins TRBV19 and TRBJ1-1; 11 nucleotides align to TRBD1. V gave up 8 bases and J gave up 4 bases; unmatched junction bases: 9. This CDR3 spans 15 amino acids. Germline assignment: CDR1 LNHDA and CDR2 SQIVND (reference sequence). The CDR3: CASLGTGGWSTEAFF. CDR3 bases: TGTGCCAGTCTTGGGACAGGGGGATGGAGCACTGAAGCTTTCTTT.

The gene calls are TRBV7-2 and TRBJ1-2, with 10 nucleotides matching TRBD1. The CDR3 sequence is 18 residues long. V shed 1 base and J 1 base; nucleotides not matched to a gene: 9. The germline V gene has CDR1 SGHTA and CDR2 FQGNSA. In DNA, the CDR3 is TGTGCCAGCAGCTTAGGGGGACAGGGGACCACCATTAACTATGGCTACACCTTC. Its translation is CASSLGGQGTTINYGYTF.

J is TRBJ2-7 and V is TRBV4-3; 7 bases agree with TRBD1. Trimming took 4 bases from V and 5 from J; bases not matched to a gene: 5. This CDR3 spans 13 amino acids. Germline lookup yields CDR1 LGHNA and CDR2 YSLEER. The CDR3 DNA reads TGCGCCAGCAGCCTCAGACAGGGAAACGAGCAGTACTTC. Residues: CASSLRQGNEQYF.

In nucleotides, the CDR3 is TGTGCCAGCTCACCAAAGGCAGATACGCAGTATTTT. Protein product: CASSPKADTQYF. The V call is TRBV18, the J call TRBJ2-3; D is ambiguous. Germline V gives CDR1 KGHSH, CDR2 LQKENI. V was trimmed by 2 bases and J by 4 bases, leaving 4 bases between them. The length of the CDR3 is 12 residues.

About this clone: Other DNA variants within this sample encode the same CDR3. This sequence joins TRBV6-6 and TRBJ1-6; D gene uncertain. The CDR3 contains 12 residues. Trimming pared 5 bases from V and 3 bases from J, leaving 2 bases between. CDR1 and CDR2 (germline): MNHNY, SVGAGI (reference sequence). For the CDR3, the DNA is TGTGCCAGCAGTCACTATAATTCACCCCTCCACTTT. This codes for CASSHYNSPLHF.